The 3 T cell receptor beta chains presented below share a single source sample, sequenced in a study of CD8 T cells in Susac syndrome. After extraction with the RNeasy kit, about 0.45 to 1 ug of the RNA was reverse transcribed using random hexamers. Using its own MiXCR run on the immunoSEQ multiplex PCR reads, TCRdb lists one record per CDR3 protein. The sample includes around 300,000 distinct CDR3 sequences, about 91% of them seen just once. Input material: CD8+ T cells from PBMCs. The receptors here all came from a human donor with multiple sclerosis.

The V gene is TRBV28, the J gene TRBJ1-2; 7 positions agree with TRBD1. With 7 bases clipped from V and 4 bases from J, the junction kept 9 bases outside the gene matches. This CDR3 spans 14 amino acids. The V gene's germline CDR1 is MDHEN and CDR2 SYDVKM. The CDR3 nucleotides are TGTGCCAGCAAAAGAAAGACAGGGACCTATGGCTACACCTTC. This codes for CASKRKTGTYGYTF.

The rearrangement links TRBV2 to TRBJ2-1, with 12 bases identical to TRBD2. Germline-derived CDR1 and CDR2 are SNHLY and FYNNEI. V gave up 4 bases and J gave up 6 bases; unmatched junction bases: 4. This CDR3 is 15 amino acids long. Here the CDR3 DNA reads TGTGCCAGCAGTGGGACTAGCGGGGCCGTCAATGAGCAGTTCTTC. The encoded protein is CASSGTSGAVNEQFF.

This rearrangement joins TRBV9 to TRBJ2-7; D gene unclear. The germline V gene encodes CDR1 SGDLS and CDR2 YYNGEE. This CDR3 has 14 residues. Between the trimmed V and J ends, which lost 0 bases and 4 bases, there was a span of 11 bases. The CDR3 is CASSVGQYPYEQYF. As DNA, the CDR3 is TGTGCCAGCAGCGTAGGTCAATACCCTTACGAGCAGTACTTC.